The present T cell receptor beta chain was sequenced within a study of monozygotic twins with inflammatory bowel disease. Donors each contributed one blood sample measuring about 2.5 ml. Overall study findings and caveats: Repertoires of patients may have been made more variable by differing immunosuppressive treatments. Support was absent for any single strong signal or clonotype linked to IBD.

The UMIs carried a 6-nucleotide sample barcode, and they were added by template switching. TCRdb reanalyzed the 5' RACE reads, giving one entry per CDR3 protein sequence and no DNA. The table lists approximately 330,000 distinct CDR3 sequences. A remark on this clonotype: Its antigen is not known.

This CDR3 comprises 13 residues. Germline V CDR1 and CDR2: SEHNR, FQNEAQ (reference sequence). This TCR derives from a human donor with ulcerative colitis or Crohn's disease, or a healthy co-twin of an affected twin (not recorded which). The chain is built from TRBV7-9 and TRBJ1-1. Sequenced: blood. This CDR3 reads CASSFLPNTEAFF. Variable domain in full (rest from reference TRBV7-9 and TRBJ1-1): DTGVSQNPRHKITKRGQNVTFRCDPISEHNRLYWYRQTLGQGPEFLTYFQNEAQLEKSRLLSDRFSAERPKGSFSTLEIQRTEQGDSAMYLCASSFLPNTEAFFGQGTRLTVV.